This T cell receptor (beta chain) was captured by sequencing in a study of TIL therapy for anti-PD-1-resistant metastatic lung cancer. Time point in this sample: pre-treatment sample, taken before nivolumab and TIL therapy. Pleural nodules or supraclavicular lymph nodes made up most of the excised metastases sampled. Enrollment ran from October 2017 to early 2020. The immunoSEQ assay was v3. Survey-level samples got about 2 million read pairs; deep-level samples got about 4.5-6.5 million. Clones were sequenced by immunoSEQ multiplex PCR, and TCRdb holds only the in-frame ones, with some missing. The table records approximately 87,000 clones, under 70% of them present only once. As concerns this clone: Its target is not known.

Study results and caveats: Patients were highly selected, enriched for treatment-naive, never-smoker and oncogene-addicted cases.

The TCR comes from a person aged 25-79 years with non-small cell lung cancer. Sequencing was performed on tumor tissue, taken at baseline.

The CDR3 protein is CASSSGLAGEQYF. CDR3 nucleotide sequence: TGTGCCAGCAGTTCGGGACTAGCCGGGGAGCAGTACTTC. This chain uses TRBV28 with TRBJ2-7; 9 bases align to TRBD2. In germline, CDR1 is MDHEN, CDR2 SYDVKM. V gave up 4 bases and J gave up 7 bases; unmatched junction bases: 5. This CDR3 is built from 13 residues.